One and the same sample provided the 2 T cell receptor beta chains below, sequenced in a study of response to subunit inactivated influenza vaccine (dated by TCRdb to the late 2010s). The library was obtained by RT-PCR. The sequencer listed for this sample is Illumina HiSeq 2500. TCRdb applied fastp at Q25 and MiXCR to the public reads, then kept only in-frame beta chains. CDR3 protein sequences are deduplicated, and each keeps its most common genes and DNA. This sample lists about half a million distinct CDR3 sequences; about 25% were detected once. 1.9% of the sample goes to the ten largest clones. The starting material was CD4+ T cells sorted from PBMCs, obtained about 5 days after vaccination. These receptor sequences come from a man aged 50-60 years who received an inactivated influenza vaccine. Donor details come from another sample of the same person, matched by shared clones.

This clonotype was counted only a few times. The rearrangement joins TRBV5-6 to TRBJ2-3, with D hard to call. The germline V gene encodes CDR1 SGHDT and CDR2 YYEEEE. V shed 6 bases and J shed 6 bases, with 11 bases lying between them. This CDR3 contains 12 residues. For the CDR3, the DNA is TGTGCCAGCAACTCGCAGCAGGATACGCAGTATTTT. This encodes CASNSQQDTQYF.

The genes are TRBV4-1 and TRBJ2-7; D call uncertain. CDR1 is MGHRA, CDR2 YSYEKL, per germline. The CDR3 runs 15 residues. V lost 1 base and J 2 bases, leaving 12 bases between the germline ends. The CDR3 coding sequence is TGCGCCAGCAGCCAAGCCTTCGTTGTCACCTACGAGCAGTACTTC. This sequence encodes CASSQAFVVTYEQYF.